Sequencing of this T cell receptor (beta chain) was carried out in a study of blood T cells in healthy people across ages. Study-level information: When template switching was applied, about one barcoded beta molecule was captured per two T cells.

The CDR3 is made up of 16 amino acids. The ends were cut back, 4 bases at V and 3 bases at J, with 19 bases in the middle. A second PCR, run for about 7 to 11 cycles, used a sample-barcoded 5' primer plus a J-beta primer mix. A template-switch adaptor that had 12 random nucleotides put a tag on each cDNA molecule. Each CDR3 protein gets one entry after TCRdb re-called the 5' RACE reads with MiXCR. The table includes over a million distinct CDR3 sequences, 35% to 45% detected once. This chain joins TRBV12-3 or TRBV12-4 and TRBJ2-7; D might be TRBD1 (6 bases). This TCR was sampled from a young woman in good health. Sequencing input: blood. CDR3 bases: TGTGCCAGCAGTTCACCCAACAGGGCGTATTACTACGAGCAGTACTTC. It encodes CASSSPNRAYYYEQYF.